Included here is one T cell receptor beta chain sequence, with context. Germline V gene lookup returns CDR1 SNHLY and CDR2 FYNNEI. The CDR3 runs 14 residues. The V gene lost 7 bases and the J gene lost 1 base, with 10 bases spanning the gap. This specimen belongs to a study of blood T cell repertoires in COVID-19. For the study at large: Whether acute or convalescent, the COVID-19 samples came from the United States, Italy and Spain. Nucleic acid was either cDNA or gDNA, and it came from T cells, B-cell-depleted T cells, or PBMCs.

Produced via immunoSEQ multiplex PCR; TCRdb's table is partial and in-frame only. The sample has fewer than 70,000 clones, more than 85% seen once. This receptor was identified in a woman between 70 and 85 years old with active COVID-19. This rearrangement joins TRBV2 to TRBJ2-2; D not certain. The sample comprised peripheral blood. CDR3 region: CASMKLMNTGELFF. In DNA form, the CDR3 reads TGTGCCAGCATGAAGCTAATGAACACCGGGGAGCTGTTTTTT. Filled out from reference TRBV2 and TRBJ2-2, the complete variable domain reads EPEVTQTPSHQVTQMGQEVILRCVPISNHLYFYWYRQILGQKVEFLVSFYNNEISEKSEIFDDQFSVERPDGSNFTLKIRSTKLEDSAMYFCASMKLMNTGELFFGEGSRLTVL.